These 21 T cell receptor beta chains were sequenced from one sample in a study of metastatic and nonmetastatic thyroid tumors. TCRdb re-called clones via MiXCR from the PCR reads. The sample consists of about 69,000 clones, 14% of them appearing once. Thyroid surgery had not been preceded by any treatment in any patient. Sequencing was performed on blood. These receptors were taken from a male donor with papillary thyroid cancer or a benign thyroid nodule (not recorded which). Some clones in this sample may be carry-over from other donors' samples.

This clone was seen many times. The same CDR3 arises from other DNA sequences in this sample as well. The chain combines TRBV20-1 with TRBJ2-7; possible D gene TRBD1, 6 bases. The germline gives CDR1 DFQATT, CDR2 SNEGSKA (reference sequence). The CDR3 is 15 amino acids. As DNA, the CDR3 is TGCAGCGCCCCCAATTACGGACAGCTCTCCTACGAGCAGTACGTC. Its protein is CSAPNYGQLSYEQYV.

Ten or more counts support this clone. The chain combines TRBV7-3 with TRBJ2-2, with a tentative D call TRBD2 (6 bases). This CDR3 is built from 14 residues. CDR1 is SGHTA, CDR2 FQGTGA, per germline. V gave up 4 bases and J gave up 3 bases, with 9 bases separating them. The DNA of the CDR3 is TGTGCCAGCAGCTCGGACTACCACACCGGGGAGCTGTTTTTT. Translated: CASSSDYHTGELFF.

As concerns this clone: Given a much more abundant clone one base away, this may be a read error. Other DNA sequences in this sample translate to the same CDR3. This sequence joins TRBV20-1 and TRBJ2-5, with a weak D call TRBD1 (7 bases). Trimming left V 2 bases short and J 5 bases short, with 24 bases between. This CDR3 comprises 17 residues. Germline-derived CDR1 and CDR2 are DFQATT and SNEGSKA (reference sequence). CDR3 DNA: TGCAGTGCTAGACCACCCCCCGGACAGGCGGAGGGGGAGACCCAGTACTTC. Amino acid sequence: CSARPPPGQAEGETQYF.

The table lists this clone with many counts. This rearrangement joins TRBV4-2 to TRBJ1-5, with D maybe TRBD1 (6 bases). CDR3 length: 17 amino acids. The germline gives CDR1 LGHNA, CDR2 YNFKEQ. Trimming pared 0 bases from V and 0 bases from J, leaving 12 bases between. CDR3 coding DNA: TGTGCCAGCAGCCAAGATTACCCAGGGGATAGCAATCAGCCCCAGCATTTT. Protein sequence: CASSQDYPGDSNQPQHF.

There are many counts of this clone. V usage is TRBV20-1 and J usage is TRBJ2-7; 9 bases are shared with TRBD2. The CDR3 consists of 14 residues. The germline gives CDR1 DFQATT, CDR2 SNEGSKA (reference sequence). The V and J ends lost 8 bases and 3 bases, in that order; junction bases with no gene match: 11. In nucleotides, the CDR3 is TGCAGTACCGCCCGGGCTAGCGGGAACTACGAGCAGTACGTC. Amino acids: CSTARASGNYEQYV.

This clone was recorded a few times. The genes are TRBV28 and TRBJ2-3; D gene unclear. The germline V gene encodes CDR1 MDHEN and CDR2 SYDVKM. Trimming stripped 8 bases from V and 1 base from J, with 10 bases between. The CDR3 has 13 residues. The CDR3 spells CASLGLGTDTQYF. CDR3 nucleotide sequence: TGTGCCAGCCTGGGGTTAGGCACAGATACGCAGTATTTT.

The table lists this clone with many counts. This chain joins TRBV20-1 and TRBJ2-1; D tentatively fits TRBD1 or TRBD2 (5 bases each). Looked up from germline, CDR1 is DFQATT and CDR2 is SNEGSKA (reference sequence). The CDR3 contains 13 residues. The V end lost 3 bases, the J end lost 6 bases, and 12 bases lay between the germline ends. The chain's CDR3 is CSASAGGTNEQFF. The CDR3 DNA sequence: TGCAGTGCTAGTGCCGGTGGGACCAATGAGCAGTTCTTC.

With regard to this clone: Its ends do not fully match the called genes, so a read error is possible. The genes are TRBV5-1 and TRBJ2-3; no reliable D call. Germline loops: CDR1 SGHRS, CDR2 YFSETQ. The CDR3 runs 14 residues. The CDR3, as DNA: TGCGCCAGCAGCTTTGTAGGTGTCACAGATACGCATTATTTT. Protein product: CASSFVGVTDTHYF.

This clone was recorded at least ten times. CDR3 coding DNA: TGTGCCAGTAAGGGCGGTCAAAATGAGCAGTTCTTC. Amino acids: CASKGGQNEQFF. This sequence joins TRBV19 and TRBJ2-1, with D hard to call. Germline CDR1 and CDR2: LNHDA and SQIVND (reference sequence). V was clipped by 7 bases and J by 7 bases, with 11 bases between them. There are 12 residues in the CDR3.

This clone showed up just a few times. A read error is likely, as this CDR3 ends without the conserved phenylalanine or tryptophan. CDR3 amino acids: CASSRGSESAELFS. DNA for the CDR3: TGTGCCAGCAGTAGGGGGAGTGAATCCGCGGAGCTGTTTTCT. The chain carries TRBV6-1 and TRBJ2-2; D may be TRBD1 (6 bases). CDR1 MNHNS and CDR2 SASEGT come from the germline V gene. This CDR3 has 14 residues. The ends were cut back, 5 bases at V and 10 bases at J, with 17 bases in the middle.

This clone was observed a handful of times. The chain combines TRBV28 with TRBJ2-1; 7 bases fit TRBD2. Trimming cost V 3 bases and J 7 bases; bases outside gene matches: 9. CDR3 length equals 15 residues. Germline V gene lookup returns CDR1 MDHEN and CDR2 SYDVKM. For the CDR3, the DNA is TGTGCCAGCAGTTTGGGAGGGTTGGAATTAAATGAGCAGTTCTTC. Its protein product is CASSLGGLELNEQFF.

The rearrangement uses TRBV11-2 and TRBJ2-2; D gene unclear. Per the germline V gene, CDR1 is SGHAT and CDR2 is FQNNGV. V lost 3 bases and J 8 bases, leaving 13 bases between the germline ends. CDR3 length equals 14 residues. In DNA form, the CDR3 reads TGTGCCAGCAGCTTGGTTCCCCCACCGGGGGAGCTGTTTTTT. Translated, it gives CASSLVPPPGELFF. The full variable domain, its missing parts supplied by reference TRBV11-2 and TRBJ2-2, is EAGVAQSPRYKIIEKRQSVAFWCNPISGHATLYWYQQILGQGPKLLIQFQNNGVVDDSQLPKDRFSAERLKGVDSTLKIQPAKLEDSAVYLCASSLVPPPGELFFGEGSRLTVL.

This clone was recorded many times. The chain employs TRBV6-1 and TRBJ2-2, with a tentative D call TRBD1 (7 bases). The CDR3 sequence is 15 residues long. Germline CDR1 MNHNS, CDR2 SASEGT. V was pared by 6 bases and J by 8 bases, with 19 bases between. Written as DNA, the CDR3 is TGTGCCAGCAGAGGGGGGAAGGGGGCATCAGGGGAGCTGTTTTTT. This gives the protein CASRGGKGASGELFF.

This clone was found many times. The rearrangement joins TRBV18 to TRBJ2-1, with 14 bases identical to TRBD2. This CDR3 contains 16 residues. V dropped 4 bases and J dropped 6; count of bases not matched to a gene: 5. The germline V gene encodes CDR1 KGHSH and CDR2 LQKENI. The CDR3 sequence: CASSLPGTSGGNEQFF. The CDR3 DNA reads TGTGCCAGCTCACTTCCCGGGACTAGCGGGGGCAATGAGCAGTTCTTC.

Many counts were recorded for this clone. V gene TRBV9 combines with J gene TRBJ2-3; D gene unclear. Germline V gene sequence: CDR1 SGDLS, CDR2 YYNGEE. Trimming shortened V by 0 bases and J by 2 bases, and 7 bases separated the two germline ends. CDR3 length: 14 amino acids. Here the CDR3 DNA reads TGTGCCAGCAGCGTAGCACACGACACAGATACGCAGTATTTT. Amino acids: CASSVAHDTDTQYF.

This clone was recorded at least ten times. This chain connects TRBV2 to TRBJ1-1; D not resolved. The germline CDR1 and CDR2 sequences are SNHLY and FYNNEI. The CDR3 consists of 14 residues. V dropped 5 bases and J dropped 2 bases, with 12 bases sitting between them. CDR3 sequence reads: CASSQWGLNTEAFF. CDR3 DNA sequence: TGTGCCAGCAGTCAGTGGGGTTTAAACACTGAAGCTTTCTTT.

This clone was recorded a few times. This may be a read error: a much more frequent sequence differs by one nucleotide. The chain links TRBV14 to TRBJ2-5; D might be TRBD1 (5 bases). CDR3 length: 12 amino acids. CDR1 is SGHDN, CDR2 FVKESK, per germline. Deletions cut 5 bases from V and 5 bases from J, with 9 bases between. The CDR3: CASSRGCETQYF. The CDR3 DNA reads as TGTGCCAGCAGCAGGGGTTGCGAGACCCAGTACTTC.

This clone was detected ten times or more. The genes are TRBV3-1 and TRBJ2-3; D is undetermined. This CDR3 contains 12 residues. Trimming took 6 bases from V and 0 from J, leaving 4 bases between them. CDR1 and CDR2 (germline): LGHDT, YNNKEL (reference sequence). The CDR3 spells CASRDSTDTQYF. The CDR3 region has the DNA TGTGCCAGCAGGGACAGCACAGATACGCAGTATTTT.

The chain carries TRBV28 and TRBJ2-7; the D call may be TRBD1 or TRBD2 (5 bases each). V was trimmed by 6 bases and J by 11 bases, leaving 26 bases between them. The CDR3 runs 15 residues. Germline V gene sequence: CDR1 MDHEN, CDR2 SYDVKM. The CDR3 sequence: CASSSRDRSSYGKYF. CDR3 in DNA: TGTGCCAGCAGCAGTCGGGACCGAAGCTCCTACGGGAAGTACTTC.

This clone has at least ten counts. This sequence joins TRBV9 and TRBJ2-1; 7 positions match TRBD1. V shed 0 bases and J 2 bases; nucleotides not matched to a gene: 2. Germline V gives CDR1 SGDLS, CDR2 YYNGEE. CDR3 length: 15 residues. CDR3 coding DNA: TGTGCCAGCAGCGTAGAGACAGGGACCTACAATGAGCAGTTCTTC. It is translated as CASSVETGTYNEQFF.

This clone occurred many times. The identical CDR3 is also encoded by other nucleotide sequences in the sample. The chain uses TRBV7-8 and TRBJ1-1, with D tentatively TRBD1 (5 bases). V lost 5 bases and J 4 bases, leaving 11 bases between the germline ends. The CDR3 consists of 13 residues. The V gene's germline CDR1 is SGHVS and CDR2 FQNEAQ. The CDR3 nucleotides are TGTGCCAGCAGCCAACAGGACGGCACTGAAGCTTTCTTT. As protein: CASSQQDGTEAFF.